The rows below give T cell receptor beta chains drawn from one sample of a study of T cell repertoires in cytomegalovirus infection. TCRdb passed the reads through MiXCR, listing each CDR3 protein once. The data hold roughly 230,000 distinct CDR3 sequences, with 10% to 15% observed a single time. Sequencing was carried out using PBMCs. The receptors derive from a human donor in good health (CMV status not recorded). Some clones in this sample may be carry-over from other donors' samples. Both conserved end residues are part of each CDR3. The order of the fields is J gene, V gene, CDR3 protein.

j_call: TRBJ1-2; v_call: TRBV28; cdr3_aa: CASSYTNSQLRYGYTF
j_call: TRBJ2-7; v_call: TRBV15; cdr3_aa: CATSTRLAGGISYEQYF
j_call: TRBJ2-7; v_call: TRBV20-1; cdr3_aa: CSANWGTESSYEQYF
j_call: TRBJ2-4; v_call: TRBV6-5; cdr3_aa: CASSSGQFGKNIQYF
j_call: TRBJ2-7; v_call: TRBV25-1; cdr3_aa: CASSLSGEVGEQYF
j_call: TRBJ2-6; v_call: TRBV7-2; cdr3_aa: CASSLGGGLAGAGANVLTF
j_call: TRBJ2-3; v_call: TRBV28; cdr3_aa: CASSTPTSGTKDTQYF
j_call: TRBJ2-3; v_call: TRBV24-1; cdr3_aa: CATSDNKGGKTDTQYF
j_call: TRBJ2-7; v_call: TRBV5-1; cdr3_aa: CASSPTGSSNEQYF
j_call: TRBJ1-1; v_call: TRBV12-3/TRBV12-4; cdr3_aa: CASSLGQGSAFF
j_call: TRBJ2-7; v_call: TRBV29-1; cdr3_aa: CSVAPGAGAYEQYF
j_call: TRBJ1-6; v_call: TRBV7-2; cdr3_aa: CASSFSRSGSSYNSPLHF
j_call: TRBJ1-1; v_call: TRBV4-3; cdr3_aa: CASSQDPSGSAEAFF
j_call: TRBJ1-1; v_call: TRBV19; cdr3_aa: CASSMGTGTLNTEAFF
j_call: TRBJ1-2; v_call: TRBV9; cdr3_aa: CASSVRGTDSYGYTF
j_call: TRBJ2-7; v_call: TRBV4-3; cdr3_aa: CASRAFPAYEQYF
j_call: TRBJ2-6; v_call: TRBV6-1; cdr3_aa: CASSLLQGSGVNVLTF
j_call: TRBJ1-3; v_call: TRBV7-9; cdr3_aa: CASSLDSGGSGNTIYF
j_call: TRBJ1-1; v_call: TRBV7-9; cdr3_aa: CASSLNGGTEAFF
j_call: TRBJ2-5; v_call: TRBV6-5; cdr3_aa: CASSYFATQGQETQYF
j_call: TRBJ1-1; v_call: TRBV28; cdr3_aa: CASSLNGYTEAFF
j_call: TRBJ2-7; v_call: TRBV4-3; cdr3_aa: CASSQVAGQSYEQYF
j_call: TRBJ1-1; v_call: TRBV7-8; cdr3_aa: CASSLGFSSSEAFF
j_call: TRBJ2-3; v_call: TRBV7-9; cdr3_aa: CASSLVGGDARGDTQYF
j_call: TRBJ1-1; v_call: TRBV29-1; cdr3_aa: CSVANRGWDTEAFF
j_call: TRBJ2-1; v_call: TRBV29-1; cdr3_aa: CSVEPSGGFEQFF
j_call: TRBJ1-5; v_call: TRBV7-8; cdr3_aa: CASSLQGMGNQPQHF
j_call: TRBJ2-5; v_call: TRBV18; cdr3_aa: CASSPQQAMETQYF
j_call: TRBJ2-2; v_call: TRBV2; cdr3_aa: CASSEALRGTGELFF
j_call: TRBJ1-1; v_call: TRBV5-1; cdr3_aa: CASSLDKNTEAFF
j_call: TRBJ2-5; v_call: TRBV2; cdr3_aa: CASSGSGTQYF
j_call: TRBJ1-2; v_call: TRBV7-2; cdr3_aa: CASSRWTGINYGYTF
j_call: TRBJ1-2; v_call: TRBV28; cdr3_aa: CASSFGTGNHGYTF
j_call: TRBJ1-2; v_call: TRBV7-2; cdr3_aa: CASSYGWQSNYGYTF
j_call: TRBJ2-5; v_call: TRBV7-2; cdr3_aa: CASSPRDRGGQETQYF
j_call: TRBJ2-2; v_call: TRBV6-2/TRBV6-3; cdr3_aa: CASSRTASNTGELFF
j_call: TRBJ2-3; v_call: TRBV14; cdr3_aa: CASSQDDYEGTQYF
j_call: TRBJ2-2; v_call: TRBV7-8; cdr3_aa: CASRKTSGTSGRGVTGELFF
j_call: TRBJ1-2; v_call: TRBV7-2; cdr3_aa: CASSLAGLLNGYTF
j_call: TRBJ1-1; v_call: TRBV7-2; cdr3_aa: CASSLREGRTEAFF
j_call: TRBJ2-7; v_call: TRBV18; cdr3_aa: CASSPGTGVAEQYF
j_call: TRBJ2-2; v_call: TRBV7-3; cdr3_aa: CASSSTPAGELFF
j_call: TRBJ2-3; v_call: TRBV12-3/TRBV12-4; cdr3_aa: CASSRLAGAYDTQYF
j_call: TRBJ2-7; v_call: TRBV5-1; cdr3_aa: CASSTSGNSYEQYF
j_call: TRBJ2-1; v_call: TRBV20-1; cdr3_aa: CSAYPSGGTYNEQFF
j_call: TRBJ1-1; v_call: TRBV7-9; cdr3_aa: CASSAQGTNTEAFF
j_call: TRBJ1-2; v_call: TRBV19; cdr3_aa: CASWTDRDTTNYGYTF
j_call: TRBJ2-6; v_call: TRBV29-1; cdr3_aa: CSVRGGTGLSGANVLTF
j_call: TRBJ2-7; v_call: TRBV6-2/TRBV6-3; cdr3_aa: CASNRFGSGPYEQYF
j_call: TRBJ1-1; v_call: TRBV30; cdr3_aa: CAWNGRQGAEAFF
j_call: TRBJ2-3; v_call: TRBV7-2; cdr3_aa: CASSLQGASSTDTQYF
j_call: TRBJ2-6; v_call: TRBV28; cdr3_aa: CASREGRANVLTF
j_call: TRBJ1-1; v_call: TRBV5-4; cdr3_aa: CASSLAGQPNTEAFF
j_call: TRBJ1-2; v_call: TRBV28; cdr3_aa: CASSLITLDRFGKNGYTF
j_call: TRBJ2-7; v_call: TRBV12-3/TRBV12-4; cdr3_aa: CASSLGFSYEQYF
j_call: TRBJ2-7; v_call: TRBV5-1; cdr3_aa: CASSLEYGLAGQDF
j_call: TRBJ1-5; v_call: TRBV12-3/TRBV12-4; cdr3_aa: CASSLGTNNQPQHF